The 18 T cell receptor beta chains below come from one sample, sequenced in a study of Graves' ophthalmopathy and Graves' hyperthyroidism. RNA transcripts provided the template for amplifying TCR beta CDR3 regions. Following a first-round RT-PCR that used HTBI primers, a second-round multiplex PCR was carried out. TCRdb reprocessed the multiplex PCR reads with MiXCR, giving one entry per CDR3 protein. The sample contains more than 1,000,000 distinct CDR3 sequences, 36% of which appear only once. The sequencing sample was made of peripheral blood or thyroid tissue (not recorded which). The origin of the receptors is an adult man with Graves' hyperthyroidism.

The V and J genes are TRBV5-1 and TRBJ2-7; D perhaps matches TRBD1 (5 bases). V was trimmed by 0 bases and J by 3 bases, leaving 13 bases between them. CDR1 is SGHRS and CDR2 is YFSETQ in the germline V gene. CDR3 length: 15 residues. The CDR3 loop is CASSLAEGRDYEQYF. The CDR3 DNA sequence: TGCGCCAGCAGCTTGGCCGAAGGCAGGGACTACGAGCAGTACTTC.

This chain links TRBV9 with TRBJ1-1; 10 bases are shared with TRBD1. The trim removed 6 bases at V and 7 bases at J, leaving 6 bases unmatched. Germline V gene sequence: CDR1 SGDLS, CDR2 YYNGEE. The CDR3 consists of 13 residues. The CDR3 sequence is CASKTGGGNEAFF. In nucleotides, the CDR3 is TGTGCCAGCAAGACAGGGGGCGGGAATGAAGCTTTCTTT.

This clonotype came up a few times. CDR3 coding DNA: TGTGCCAGCACCTCACGGGACAGTGCCTACGAGCAGTACTTC. It codes for CASTSRDSAYEQYF. The V and J genes are TRBV6-5 and TRBJ2-7; TRBD1 matches at 7 bases. Germline trimming cut 7 bases from V and 2 bases from J; bases unmatched to any gene: 8. In germline, CDR1 is MNHEY, CDR2 SVGAGI. CDR3 length: 14 amino acids.

This clonotype was detected a few times. One end of the junction fails to match germline, which may point to a read error. The chain uses TRBV9 and TRBJ1-1, with D maybe TRBD1 (5 bases). Germline V gene lookup returns CDR1 SGDLS and CDR2 YYNGEE. CDR3 length equals 18 residues. For the CDR3, the DNA is TGCGCCAGCAGCCCACTAGGCACTACAGGAGCCAGGGACACTGAAGCTTTCTTT. Translated, it gives CASSPLGTTGARDTEAFF.

The rearrangement uses TRBV6-6 and TRBJ1-1; no reliable D call. Germline assignment: CDR1 MNHNY and CDR2 SVGAGI (reference sequence). The CDR3 sequence is 11 residues long. With 5 bases removed from V and 9 bases from J, the gap between germline ends came to 10 bases. The CDR3 bases are TGTGCCAGCAGTCTGGGGATACAAGCTTTCTTT. Encoded protein: CASSLGIQAFF.

This clonotype turned up a few times. CDR3 loop: CASRFRDTEAFF. In DNA, the CDR3 is TGTGCCAGTAGATTCAGGGACACTGAAGCTTTCTTT. The V and J genes are TRBV19 and TRBJ1-1; TRBD1 might be the D (5 bases). There are 12 residues in the CDR3. The ends were cut back, 6 bases at V and 3 bases at J, with 8 bases in the middle. Germline CDR1 LNHDA, CDR2 SQIVND (reference sequence).

About this clonotype: This clone may be a read error of a much larger clone one base away. The genes are TRBV11-2 and TRBJ1-5; D unresolved. This CDR3 contains 15 residues. The ends were cut back, 3 bases at V and 2 bases at J, with 11 bases in the middle. Germline V lookup: CDR1 SGHAT, CDR2 FQNNGV. The CDR3 DNA sequence: TGTGCCAGCAGCTTCGGGAATTTTGGCAATCAGCCCCAGCATTTT. Protein product: CASSFGNFGNQPQHF.

For this clonotype: Being one base from a much bigger clone, this may be a read error. This chain links TRBV7-2 with TRBJ1-2, with 8 bases that match TRBD1. CDR1 is SGHTA, CDR2 FQGNSA, per germline. This CDR3 contains 17 residues. The CDR3 protein is CASILIGGDRSNYGYTF. In DNA form, the CDR3 reads TGTGCCAGCATCTTAATTGGGGGGGACAGGTCTAACTATGGCTACACCTTC. The full variable domain, rest sourced from reference TRBV7-2 and TRBJ1-2, is GAGVSQSPSNKVTEKGKDVELRCDPISGHTALYWYRQSLGQGLEFLIYFQGNSAPDKSGLPSDRFSAERTGGSVSTLTIQRTQQEDSAVYLCASILIGGDRSNYGYTFGSGTRLTVV.

This clonotype was counted at least ten times. The gene calls are TRBV29-1 and TRBJ1-3, with D perhaps matching TRBD1 (6 bases). V was clipped by 7 bases and J by 0 bases, with 13 bases between them. This CDR3 comprises 14 residues. CDR1 SQVTM and CDR2 ANQGSEA come from the germline V gene. The CDR3 DNA reads as TGCAGCGCCGGGGGCGACAGCTCTGGAAACACCATATATTTT. Translation: CSAGGDSSGNTIYF. The variable domain in full, completed from reference TRBV29-1 and TRBJ1-3, reads SAVISQKPSRDICQRGTSLTIQCQVDSQVTMMFWYRQQPGQSLTLIATANQGSEATYESGFVIDKFPISRPNLTFSTLTVSNMSPEDSSIYLCSAGGDSSGNTIYFGEGSWLTVV.

J is TRBJ2-3 and V is TRBV12-3 or TRBV12-4; the D is unclear. Between the trimmed V and J ends, which lost 5 bases and 2 bases, there was a span of 5 bases. The CDR3 is 12 residues long. CDR3 residues: CASSHHTDTQYF. The CDR3 DNA reads TGTGCCAGCAGTCATCACACAGATACGCAGTATTTT.

About this clonotype: Compared with germline, one end of the junction differs, possibly owing to a read error. The chain links TRBV10-3 to TRBJ1-1; D possibly corresponds to TRBD1 (5 bases). Germline V lookup: CDR1 ENHRY, CDR2 SYGVKD. The CDR3 has 13 residues. The CDR3 spells CASSMVGPTEAFF. In nucleotides, the CDR3 is TGTGCCAGCAGTATGGTGGGGCCCACTGAAGCTTTCTTT.

This clonotype was found many times. J is TRBJ1-1 and V is TRBV10-3; D unresolved. The V end was cut by 7 bases, the J end by 2 bases, with 11 bases between. This CDR3 region has 13 residues. CDR1 ENHRY and CDR2 SYGVKD come from the germline V gene. CDR3: CAINERGNTEAFF. The CDR3 nucleotides read TGTGCCATCAACGAGCGGGGTAACACTGAAGCTTTCTTT.

This clonotype was seen a few times. This chain links TRBV4-1 with TRBJ1-2; D gene uncertain. Germline V gives CDR1 MGHRA, CDR2 YSYEKL. Between the trimmed V and J ends, which lost 0 bases and 5 bases, there was a span of 13 bases. The CDR3 runs 15 residues. DNA for the CDR3: TGCGCCAGCAGCCAAGAAACGGCAGAACTTTATGGCTACACCTTC. Translating it yields CASSQETAELYGYTF.

This clonotype was counted only a few times. The V call is TRBV10-3, the J call TRBJ2-3; unclear D gene. V dropped 6 bases and J dropped 2 bases, with 6 bases sitting between them. CDR1 ENHRY and CDR2 SYGVKD come from the germline V gene. The CDR3 runs 12 residues. The CDR3 here is CAISKDTDTQYF. In DNA form, the CDR3 reads TGTGCCATCAGCAAGGACACAGATACGCAGTATTTT.

The chain employs TRBV20-1 and TRBJ1-1; a possible D gene is TRBD1 (5 bases). The CDR3 contains 15 residues. The germline V gene encodes CDR1 DFQATT and CDR2 SNEGSKA (reference sequence). Deletions cut 2 bases from V and 1 base from J, with 14 bases between. This chain's CDR3 is CSARMIPRGNTEAFF. CDR3 nucleotides: TGCAGTGCTAGAATGATCCCTAGGGGGAACACTGAAGCTTTCTTT.

This clonotype was recorded a few times. V and J are TRBV24-1 and TRBJ2-2; no clear D gene. V was cut by 0 bases and J by 5 bases, with 6 bases left in between. The CDR3 contains 14 residues. Per the germline V gene, CDR1 is KGHDR and CDR2 is SFDVKD. The CDR3 coding sequence is TGTGCCACCAGTGATTTGCGGGCTACCGGGGAGCTGTTTTTT. Translated, it gives CATSDLRATGELFF.

This chain links TRBV10-3 with TRBJ2-7; TRBD2 matches at 7 bases. The V gene's germline CDR1 is ENHRY and CDR2 SYGVKD. After removal of 10 bases from V and 4 bases from J, the junction contained 13 bases not matched to a gene. The CDR3 runs to 14 residues. For the CDR3, the DNA is TGTGCCAGCAAAAGGGACTACGGGGCTTACGAGCAGTACTTC. Translation gives CASKRDYGAYEQYF.

At least ten counts were recorded for this clonotype. The V and J genes are TRBV2 and TRBJ2-7, with D tentatively TRBD1 (6 bases). The V end was cut by 6 bases, the J end by 5 bases, with 17 bases between. This CDR3 is 14 amino acids long. CDR1 and CDR2 (germline): SNHLY, FYNNEI. This CDR3 is CASRRQVETDEQYF. The CDR3 DNA follows: TGTGCCAGCAGGAGACAGGTTGAGACAGACGAGCAGTACTTC.